This T cell receptor (beta chain) was recovered during a study of shared clonotypes between healthy human individuals. Germline V gene sequence: CDR1 SGHRS, CDR2 YFSETQ. V was cut by 0 bases and J by 4 bases, with 8 bases left in between. The CDR3 is 14 residues long. Whole-study findings and limits: The study found approximately 5% of naive CD4 clonotypes shared across four donors.

Concerning this clone: Its specificity is unknown.

TCRdb's copy holds only in-frame clones and misses some; the assay was immunoSEQ multiplex PCR. Of 170,000 or so clones listed, 65% to 80% are singletons. The chain is built from TRBV5-1 and TRBJ2-1; no clear D. The source is a man under 40 in good health. The sample was memory CD4+ T cells sorted from blood. Subset of the sample: CD45RA-negative fraction. CDR3 sequence reads: CASSLEGTYNEQFF. The CDR3 DNA reads as TGCGCCAGCAGCTTGGAGGGTACTTACAATGAGCAGTTCTTC.